A single sample gave rise to the 27 T cell receptor beta chains below, sequenced in a study of long-term antiretroviral therapy in people with HIV. Survey-level resolution applied to immunoSEQ assay v3.0. Sequencing used immunoSEQ multiplex PCR; TCRdb keeps in-frame clones, though not all of them. The data hold roughly 38,000 clones, with more than 80% observed a single time. The source was unsorted PBMCs, collected 3.4 years after starting antiretroviral therapy. These receptors were collected from a man younger than 40 with HIV.

This rearrangement joins TRBV7-2 to TRBJ2-5; tentatively, D is TRBD2 (6 bases). The CDR3 covers 13 residues. The V end lost 1 base, the J end lost 5 bases, and 8 bases lay between the germline ends. The germline CDR1 and CDR2 sequences are SGHTA and FQGNSA. For the CDR3, the DNA is TGTGCCAGCAGCTTAGATCGGGGGGAGACCCAGTACTTC. It specifies CASSLDRGETQYF.

V gene TRBV11-2 combines with J gene TRBJ2-7; 7 nucleotides match TRBD2. Germline V gives CDR1 SGHAT, CDR2 FQNNGV. The CDR3 consists of 17 residues. The trim removed 2 bases at V and 2 bases at J, leaving 12 bases unmatched. DNA for the CDR3: TGTGCCAGCAGCTTACGGGCAGGGACTAAAAGAGCCTACGAGCAGTACTTC. Translating it yields CASSLRAGTKRAYEQYF.

The rearrangement uses TRBV6-1 and TRBJ1-5; D is unclear. This CDR3 region has 13 residues. V lost 4 bases and J 0 bases, leaving 4 bases between the germline ends. Germline values: CDR1 MNHNS, CDR2 SASEGT. CDR3 sequence reads: CASSGNSNQPQHF. For the CDR3, the DNA is TGTGCCAGCAGTGGGAATAGCAATCAGCCCCAGCATTTT.

The chain joins TRBV7-2 to TRBJ2-7, with D tentatively TRBD2 (6 bases). CDR3 length: 14 residues. Germline-derived CDR1 and CDR2 are SGHTA and FQGNSA. V lost 0 bases and J 6 bases, leaving 12 bases between the germline ends. The chain's CDR3 is CASSLAAWGGEQYF. Written as DNA, the CDR3 is TGTGCCAGCAGCTTAGCGGCATGGGGAGGCGAGCAGTACTTC.

The V call is TRBV25-1, the J call TRBJ2-7; 10 nucleotides align to TRBD1. Germline values: CDR1 MGHDK, CDR2 SYGVNS. The CDR3 covers 15 residues. The J segment lost 3 bases and the V segment lost 4 bases, leaving 6 bases of the junction unmatched. CDR3 sequence: CASSALGQGIYEQYF. The CDR3 region has the DNA TGTGCCAGCAGTGCTTTGGGACAGGGGATCTACGAGCAGTACTTC.

This clone qualifies as medium-sized. V is TRBV5-8 and J is TRBJ1-5, with D possibly matching TRBD1 (6 bases). The germline V and J ends were trimmed by 2 bases and 0 bases, with 9 bases remaining between them. The CDR3 is made up of 15 amino acids. Germline V gene data show CDR1 as SGHTS and CDR2 as YDEGEE. Here the CDR3 reads CASSLQGYSNQPQHF. The CDR3 DNA is TGTGCCAGCAGCTTACAGGGATATAGCAATCAGCCCCAGCATTTT.

This clone is a singleton in its sample. The CDR3 coding sequence is TGTGCCAGCAGCTTAATGACTTGGGCCAGTATGACCTACGAGCAGTACTTC. Translating it yields CASSLMTWASMTYEQYF. The V call is TRBV7-3, the J call TRBJ2-7; D gene unclear. V gave up 1 base and J gave up 2 bases, with 18 bases separating them. The germline V gene encodes CDR1 SGHTA and CDR2 FQGTGA. The CDR3 has 17 amino acids. The full variable domain, its missing parts supplied by reference TRBV7-3 and TRBJ2-7, is GAGVSQTPSNKVTEKGKYVELRCDPISGHTALYWYRQSLGQGPEFLIYFQGTGAADDSGLPNDRFFAVRPEGSVSTLKIQRTERGDSAVYLCASSLMTWASMTYEQYFGPGTRLTVT.

The chain links TRBV7-9 to TRBJ1-4; weak D call: TRBD1 (6 bases). Deletions cut 5 bases from V and 0 bases from J, with 19 bases between. The CDR3 length is 18 residues. Germline CDR1 reads SEHNR; CDR2 reads FQNEAQ (reference sequence). CDR3 protein: CASSRVQGGGATNEKLFF. The CDR3 DNA reads as TGTGCCAGCAGCCGTGTACAGGGTGGAGGGGCAACTAATGAAAAACTGTTTTTT.

The chain recombines TRBV18 with TRBJ2-3; D unresolved. Trimming shortened V by 4 bases and J by 5 bases, and 16 bases separated the two germline ends. Germline CDR1 is KGHSH and CDR2 is LQKENI. CDR3 length: 15 amino acids. CDR3 loop: CASSLQNDPRDTQYF. The CDR3 region has the DNA TGTGCCAGCTCACTACAAAACGACCCGAGAGATACGCAGTATTTT.

V usage is TRBV4-3 and J usage is TRBJ2-1; the D gene is possibly TRBD2 (7 bases). CDR3 length: 15 amino acids. Trimming took off 3 bases at V and 4 bases at J, with 13 bases between the two ends. Germline V gene data show CDR1 as LGHNA and CDR2 as YSLEER. CDR3 bases: TGCGCCAGCAGCCAGGGGGCGGGAGTTTACAATGAGCAGTTCTTC. It specifies CASSQGAGVYNEQFF.

J is TRBJ2-1 and V is TRBV18; 9 bases fit TRBD1. The length of the CDR3 is 16 residues. Germline CDR1 and CDR2: KGHSH and LQKENI. V shed 3 bases and J 3 bases; nucleotides not matched to a gene: 6. CDR3 DNA: TGTGCCAGCTCACCGCGGACAGGGGATGACTACAATGAGCAGTTCTTC. It codes for CASSPRTGDDYNEQFF.

This clone was detected only a few times. The V call is TRBV6-5, the J call TRBJ2-7; maybe TRBD2 (5 bases). Between the trimmed V and J ends, which lost 2 bases and 3 bases, there was a span of 11 bases. This CDR3 comprises 14 residues. The germline gives CDR1 MNHEY, CDR2 SVGAGI. CDR3 protein: CASSYGASSYEQYF. The CDR3, as DNA: TGTGCCAGCAGTTACGGTGCTAGCAGCTACGAGCAGTACTTC.

V and J are TRBV5-1 and TRBJ1-2, with D perhaps TRBD1 (5 bases). The germline V gene encodes CDR1 SGHRS and CDR2 YFSETQ. The ends were cut back, 3 bases at V and 6 bases at J, with 12 bases in the middle. The CDR3 length is 13 residues. CDR3 coding DNA: TGCGCCAGCAGCTATCGCGGGACCGATGGCTACACCTTC. Encoded protein: CASSYRGTDGYTF.

This clone appeared a single time. This chain connects TRBV27 to TRBJ2-1; weak D call: TRBD1 (6 bases). V was cut by 5 bases and J by 7 bases, with 15 bases left in between. The germline V gene encodes CDR1 MNHEY and CDR2 SMNVEV (reference sequence). The CDR3 is 14 amino acids. The CDR3 loop is CASSETGTRNEQFF. The DNA of the CDR3 is TGTGCCAGCAGTGAAACCGGGACACGTAATGAGCAGTTCTTC.

This chain connects TRBV9 to TRBJ1-4; D is uncertain. The CDR3 has 15 residues. Germline assignment: CDR1 SGDLS and CDR2 YYNGEE. V dropped 4 bases and J dropped 5 bases, with 15 bases sitting between them. The CDR3 region has the DNA TGTGCCAGCAGCCGAGGACGAAGCGGGAATGAAAAACTGTTTTTT. It codes for CASSRGRSGNEKLFF.

This chain uses TRBV7-2 with TRBJ2-1; no clear D gene. This CDR3 spans 15 amino acids. CDR1 and CDR2 from the germline V gene are SGHTA and FQGNSA. Trimming cost V 2 bases and J 4 bases, with 12 bases left between them. The CDR3 region has the DNA TGTGCCAGCAGCTTAACTTTTGCGGCGTACAATGAGCAGTTCTTC. Translation: CASSLTFAAYNEQFF.

The chain links TRBV2 to TRBJ2-2, with TRBD2 as a possible D gene (5 bases). Between the trimmed V and J ends, which lost 8 bases and 1 base, there was a span of 11 bases. This CDR3 comprises 14 residues. The germline gives CDR1 SNHLY, CDR2 FYNNEI. CDR3 residues: CASATGMNTGELFF. In nucleotides, the CDR3 is TGTGCCAGCGCTACCGGGATGAACACCGGGGAGCTGTTTTTT.

The chain joins TRBV27 to TRBJ2-7; a weak D match, TRBD2 (6 bases). The CDR3 runs to 13 residues. V was shortened by 6 bases and J by 2 bases, with 11 bases between the two germline ends. CDR1 and CDR2 from the germline V gene are MNHEY and SMNVEV (reference sequence). For the CDR3, the DNA is TGTGCCAGCAGGTCTGGCGGGACCTACGAGCAGTACTTC. This encodes CASRSGGTYEQYF.

This clone was seen a few times. The chain uses TRBV30 and TRBJ2-7; perhaps TRBD1 as D (7 bases). Germline assignment: CDR1 GTSNPN and CDR2 SVGIG (reference sequence). V was trimmed by 2 bases and J by 2 bases, leaving 19 bases between them. CDR3 length: 16 residues. DNA for the CDR3: TGTGCCTGGAGTAGGAGGGGGCAGGGGGTTCCCTACGAGCAGTACTTC. This codes for CAWSRRGQGVPYEQYF.

The chain is built from TRBV6-1 and TRBJ1-5; D not resolved. The germline CDR1 and CDR2 sequences are MNHNS and SASEGT. The CDR3 is made up of 16 amino acids. V lost 4 bases, J lost 1 base, and 14 bases lay in between. The CDR3 loop reads CASSGRLRLSNQPQHF. In DNA, the CDR3 is TGTGCCAGCAGTGGGAGACTGAGACTGAGCAATCAGCCCCAGCATTTT.

The CDR3 bases are TGTGCCAGCAGCTTCCCTGTAGGCTCCACAGATACGCAGTATTTT. It encodes CASSFPVGSTDTQYF. The chain combines TRBV5-4 with TRBJ2-3; D gene unclear. The V end lost 2 bases, the J end lost 2 bases, and 12 bases lay between the germline ends. From germline, CDR1 is SGHNT and CDR2 YYREEE (reference sequence). This CDR3 region has 15 residues.

The CDR3, as DNA: TGCGCCAGCAGCTTGGCCGGGACGGGAAGGACCGGGGAGCTGTTTTTT. Translating gives CASSLAGTGRTGELFF. The chain employs TRBV5-1 and TRBJ2-2; D possibly matches TRBD1 or TRBD2 (5 bases each). The germline CDR1 and CDR2 sequences are SGHRS and YFSETQ. The V gene lost 0 bases and the J gene lost 5 bases, with 14 bases spanning the gap. The CDR3 is 16 amino acids. The full variable domain, in which reference TRBV5-1 and TRBJ2-2 provide the parts outside the CDR3, is KAGVTQTPRYLIKTRGQQVTLSCSPISGHRSVSWYQQTPGQGLQFLFEYFSETQRNKGNFPGRFSGRQFSNSRSEMNVSTLELGDSALYLCASSLAGTGRTGELFFGEGSRLTVL.

This clone has a single count. The chain couples TRBV5-1 to TRBJ2-3; possibly TRBD1 for D (6 bases). This CDR3 comprises 15 residues. Germline assignment: CDR1 SGHRS and CDR2 YFSETQ. Trimming took off 1 base at V and 2 bases at J, with 11 bases between the two ends. The CDR3 coding sequence is TGCGCCAGCAGCTTGTCCGGGACACACACAGATACGCAGTATTTT. It is translated as CASSLSGTHTDTQYF.

The table lists this clone with a count of one. The chain joins TRBV19 to TRBJ1-1; 11 bases align to TRBD1. CDR1 and CDR2 from the germline V gene are LNHDA and SQIVND (reference sequence). The V and J ends lost 3 bases and 5 bases, in that order; junction bases with no gene match: 8. The CDR3 covers 16 residues. The CDR3 DNA sequence: TGTGCCAGTAGTATTGGACAGGGGGCATCGAGGACTGAAGCTTTCTTT. Translating gives CASSIGQGASRTEAFF.

The chain uses TRBV7-8 and TRBJ1-5; D might be TRBD1 (6 bases). Germline assignment: CDR1 SGHVS and CDR2 FQNEAQ. This CDR3 contains 14 residues. V was pared by 5 bases and J by 1 base, with 9 bases between. The CDR3 loop is CASSETGSNQPQHF. As DNA, the CDR3 is TGTGCCAGCAGCGAAACAGGGAGCAATCAGCCCCAGCATTTT.

This clone has just a few counts. J is TRBJ2-7 and V is TRBV25-1; D might be TRBD1 (5 bases). There are 15 residues in the CDR3. The germline gives CDR1 MGHDK, CDR2 SYGVNS. V was clipped by 1 base and J by 2 bases, with 12 bases between them. The CDR3 reads CASSESWAGTYEQYF. CDR3 coding DNA: TGTGCCAGCAGTGAATCTTGGGCAGGGACCTACGAGCAGTACTTC.

The CDR3 sequence: CASSIAGGAGETQYF. The CDR3 DNA reads TGTGCCAGTAGTATAGCGGGAGGGGCCGGAGAGACCCAGTACTTC. The rearrangement links TRBV19 to TRBJ2-5, with 8 bases identical to TRBD2. Trimming removed 1 base from V and 4 bases from J; junction bases left unmatched: 5. Germline loops: CDR1 LNHDA, CDR2 SQIVND (reference sequence). The CDR3 extends over 15 amino acids.